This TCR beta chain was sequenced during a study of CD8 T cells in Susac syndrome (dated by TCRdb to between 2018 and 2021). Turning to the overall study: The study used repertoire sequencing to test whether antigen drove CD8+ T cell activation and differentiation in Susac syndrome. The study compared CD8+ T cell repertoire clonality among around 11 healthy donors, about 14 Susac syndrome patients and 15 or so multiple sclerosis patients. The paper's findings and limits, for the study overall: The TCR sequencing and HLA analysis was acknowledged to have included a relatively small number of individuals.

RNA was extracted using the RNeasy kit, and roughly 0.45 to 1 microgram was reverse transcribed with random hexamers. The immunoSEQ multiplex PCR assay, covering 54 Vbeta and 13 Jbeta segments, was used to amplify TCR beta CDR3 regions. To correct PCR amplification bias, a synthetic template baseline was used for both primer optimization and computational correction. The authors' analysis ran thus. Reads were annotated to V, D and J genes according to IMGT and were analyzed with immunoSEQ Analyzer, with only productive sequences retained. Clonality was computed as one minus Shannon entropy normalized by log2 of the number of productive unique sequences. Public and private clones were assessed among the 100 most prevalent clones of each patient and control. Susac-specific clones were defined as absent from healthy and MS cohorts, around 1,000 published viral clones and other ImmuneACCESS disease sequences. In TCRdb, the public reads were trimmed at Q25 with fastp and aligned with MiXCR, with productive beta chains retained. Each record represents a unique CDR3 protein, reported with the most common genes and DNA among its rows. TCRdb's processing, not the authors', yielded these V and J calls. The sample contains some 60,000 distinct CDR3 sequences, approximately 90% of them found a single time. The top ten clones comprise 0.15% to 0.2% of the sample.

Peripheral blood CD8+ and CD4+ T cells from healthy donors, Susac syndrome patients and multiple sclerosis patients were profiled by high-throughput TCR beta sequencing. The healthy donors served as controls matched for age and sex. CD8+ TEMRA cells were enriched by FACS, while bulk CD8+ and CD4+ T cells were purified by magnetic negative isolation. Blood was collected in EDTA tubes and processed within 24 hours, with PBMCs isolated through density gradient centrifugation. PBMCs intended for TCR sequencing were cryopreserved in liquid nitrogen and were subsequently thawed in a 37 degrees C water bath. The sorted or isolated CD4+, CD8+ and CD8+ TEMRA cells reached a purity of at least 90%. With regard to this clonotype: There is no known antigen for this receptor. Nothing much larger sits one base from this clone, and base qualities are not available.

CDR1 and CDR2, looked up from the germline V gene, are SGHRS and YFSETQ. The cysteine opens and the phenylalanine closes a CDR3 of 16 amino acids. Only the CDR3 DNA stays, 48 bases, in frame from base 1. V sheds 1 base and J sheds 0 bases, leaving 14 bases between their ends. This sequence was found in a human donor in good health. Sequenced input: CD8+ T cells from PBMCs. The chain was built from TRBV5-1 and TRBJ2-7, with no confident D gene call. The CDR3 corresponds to CASSLPWEVDSYEQYF. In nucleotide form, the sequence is TGCGCCAGCAGCTTGCCCTGGGAAGTGGACTCCTACGAGCAGTACTTC.